A selection of T cell receptor beta chains follows, all from one sample in a study of cytomegalovirus exposure and HLA in healthy donors. Method: immunoSEQ multiplex PCR; TCRdb's copy keeps in-frame clones and lacks some. The sample includes 150,000 to 200,000 clones, more than 75% of them seen just once. The source material was PBMCs. Receptor source: a young man in good health and CMV-seropositive. CDR3s include the opening cysteine and the closing phenylalanine or tryptophan. Each record gives: clone size, D gene, J gene, V gene, CDR3 length, CDR3 protein, CDR3 DNA. D genes are given only for firm matches. The size field is filled for only some rows; it gives once, few, many or a size class.

>NA|NA|TRBJ2-7|TRBV27|14
CASRRPGAPYEQYF
TGTGCCAGCAGAAGGCCGGGAGCCCCCTACGAGCAGTACTTC
>NA|NA|TRBJ2-1|TRBV29-1|9
CSDGGREFF
TGCAGCGACGGGGGACGGGAGTTCTTC
>NA|NA|TRBJ1-2|TRBV28|17
CASRPTGGSVGNYGYTF
TGTGCCAGCAGGCCCACGGGGGGAAGTGTTGGAAACTATGGCTACACCTTC
>NA|NA|TRBJ2-7|TRBV5-1|18
CASSRTGGASSGSSEQYF
TGCGCCAGCAGCCGGACAGGGGGCGCGTCTAGCGGGAGTTCCGAGCAGTACTTC
>NA|NA|TRBJ2-7|TRBV19|13
CASSRVNPYEQYF
TGTGCCAGTAGTCGGGTTAACCCCTACGAGCAGTACTTC
>NA|TRBD1|TRBJ2-7|TRBV10-3|13
CASRQGVSYEQYF
TGTGCCTCAAGACAGGGGGTCTCCTACGAGCAGTACTTC
>few|TRBD1|TRBJ1-1|TRBV7-2|14
CASSADRVATEAFF
TGTGCCAGCAGCGCGGACAGGGTGGCCACTGAAGCTTTCTTT
>NA|TRBD1|TRBJ2-7|TRBV10-3|14
CAISEGTGIYEQYF
TGTGCCATCAGTGAAGGGACAGGGATCTACGAGCAGTACTTC
>NA|NA|TRBJ1-1|TRBV28|12
CASSMTRPKAFF
TGTGCCAGCAGTATGACTAGACCGAAAGCTTTCTTT
>NA|TRBD2|TRBJ2-1|TRBV2|15
CASTAPSGRRYEQFF
TGTGCCAGCACCGCTCCTAGCGGGAGGAGGTATGAGCAGTTCTTC
>NA|TRBD2|TRBJ2-7|TRBV7-8|16
CASSLAPLAGGYEQYF
TGTGCCAGCAGCTTAGCGCCGCTAGCGGGAGGCTACGAGCAGTACTTC
>NA|TRBD2|TRBJ2-7|TRBV4-1|15
CASSHELAGAYEQYF
TGCGCCAGCAGCCACGAACTAGCGGGGGCATACGAGCAGTACTTC
>NA|TRBD2|TRBJ2-3|TRBV29-1|15
CSVERSSGRPDTQYF
TGCAGCGTTGAACGGAGTAGCGGGAGGCCAGATACGCAGTATTTT
>NA|NA|TRBJ1-5|TRBV9|13
CASSVGGSQPQHF
TGTGCCAGCAGCGTAGGCGGTTCTCAGCCCCAGCATTTT
>few|TRBD1|TRBJ1-3|TRBV30|15
CAWSRTGNSGNTIYF
TGTGCCTGGAGTAGGACAGGTAACTCTGGAAACACCATATATTTT
>NA|NA|TRBJ2-2|TRBV5-4|18
CASSLDRHWGYNTGELFF
TGTGCCAGCAGCTTGGACAGGCATTGGGGCTATAACACCGGGGAGCTGTTTTTT
>NA|TRBD1|TRBJ2-2|TRBV7-6|17
CASSLTPTGVNTGELFF
TGTGCCAGCAGTTTAACCCCCACAGGGGTGAACACCGGGGAGCTGTTTTTT
>NA|TRBD2|TRBJ2-7|TRBV27|14
CASSSDGRAYEQYF
TGTGCCAGCAGTTCCGACGGGAGGGCCTACGAGCAGTACTTC
>NA|NA|TRBJ1-4|TRBV30|17
CAYDKTERDGGREKLFF
TGTGCCTACGACAAGACCGAACGGGACGGGGGGCGGGAAAAACTGTTTTTT
>once|TRBD1|TRBJ1-1|TRBV28|13
CASSLRDREQAFF
TGTGCCAGCAGTTTAAGGGACAGGGAGCAAGCTTTCTTT
>NA|NA|TRBJ2-3|TRBV9|14
CASSDRGSADTQYF
TGTGCCAGCAGCGATCGGGGATCCGCAGATACGCAGTATTTT
>once|NA|TRBJ2-4|TRBV7-2|14
CASNSWTYKNIQYF
TGTGCCAGCAACTCGTGGACTTACAAAAACATTCAGTACTTC
>NA|NA|TRBJ2-7|TRBV5-8|12
CASSSDSKYQYF
TGTGCCAGCAGCTCAGACTCAAAATACCAGTACTTC
>NA|TRBD2|TRBJ2-3|TRBV6-5|16
CASSYFLAGGPNTQYF
TGTGCCAGCAGTTACTTTTTAGCGGGAGGGCCGAATACGCAGTATTTT
>NA|NA|TRBJ2-1|TRBV30|14
CAWNQRSSYNEQFF
TGTGCCTGGAATCAGCGGAGCTCCTACAATGAGCAGTTCTTC
>once|NA|TRBJ1-2|TRBV5-6|15
CASSRGTGFNYGYTF
TGTGCCAGCAGTCGAGGAACAGGGTTTAACTATGGCTACACCTTC
>NA|TRBD2|TRBJ2-5|TRBV6-5|15
CASSSGTSDQETQYF
TGTGCCAGCAGTTCCGGGACTAGCGACCAAGAGACCCAGTACTTC
>NA|NA|TRBJ1-5|TRBV7-8|14
CASSLRSRDQPQHF
TGTGCCAGCAGCCTTAGGAGCCGGGATCAGCCCCAGCATTTT
>NA|TRBD2|TRBJ2-5|TRBV18|18
CASSPPLAGALRGETQYF
TGTGCCAGCTCACCACCACTAGCGGGAGCCCTAAGAGGAGAGACCCAGTACTTC
>NA|NA|TRBJ2-7|TRBV5-1|15
CASRGGTENLYEQYF
TGCGCCAGCAGGGGAGGCACCGAGAATCTCTACGAGCAGTACTTC
>NA|TRBD1|TRBJ1-1|TRBV27|14
CASSLRQGNTEAFF
TGTGCCAGCAGTTTAAGACAGGGGAACACTGAAGCTTTCTTT
>NA|TRBD2|TRBJ2-7|TRBV29-1|12
CSGGGGPSEQYF
TGCAGCGGGGGGGGTGGTCCGAGCGAGCAGTACTTC
>NA|NA|TRBJ1-4|TRBV5-1|16
CASSLAGVPTNEKLFF
TGCGCCAGCAGCTTGGCCGGTGTACCAACTAATGAAAAACTGTTTTTT
>NA|TRBD1|TRBJ2-5|TRBV7-7|14
CASSTTGERETQYF
TGTGCCAGCAGTACGACAGGGGAGAGGGAGACCCAGTACTTC
>NA|TRBD1|TRBJ2-2|TRBV19|14
CASSFDRAVGELFF
TGTGCCAGTAGTTTCGACAGGGCCGTCGGGGAGCTGTTTTTT
>NA|TRBD1|TRBJ2-7|TRBV6-6|15
CASSNSGQGSYEQYF
TGTGCCAGCAGTAATTCGGGACAGGGATCCTACGAGCAGTACTTC
>NA|NA|TRBJ2-6|TRBV19|16
CASSDRPSSGANVLTF
TGTGCCAGTAGTGACAGGCCTAGCTCTGGGGCCAACGTCCTGACTTTC
>NA|TRBD1|TRBJ2-7|TRBV20-1|11
CSASDRGEQYF
TGCAGTGCTAGCGACAGGGGCGAGCAGTACTTC
>NA|TRBD1|TRBJ2-5|TRBV4-2|16
CASSQRDREFQETQYF
TGTGCCAGCAGCCAAAGGGACAGGGAATTCCAAGAGACCCAGTACTTC
>NA|TRBD2|TRBJ2-1|TRBV29-1|11
CSLRLAHEQFF
TGCAGCTTAAGACTAGCCCATGAGCAGTTCTTC
>NA|NA|TRBJ2-3|TRBV2|14
CASTAGRGTDTQYF
TGTGCCAGCACTGCGGGCCGGGGCACAGATACGCAGTATTTT
>NA|NA|TRBJ2-2|TRBV27|14
CASRRDHYTGELFF
TGTGCCAGCAGGAGGGATCACTACACCGGGGAGCTGTTTTTT
>NA|TRBD2|TRBJ2-7|TRBV5-6|15
CASSLVLASGYEQYF
TGTGCCAGCAGCTTGGTCCTGGCTAGCGGGTACGAGCAGTACTTC
>NA|TRBD2|TRBJ2-7|TRBV4-2|16
CASSRRAIAGTYEQYF
TGTGCCAGCAGCCGAAGAGCGATAGCGGGTACCTACGAGCAGTACTTC
>NA|TRBD1|TRBJ2-4|TRBV19|16
CASSIAQGAAKNIQYF
TGTGCCAGTAGTATAGCTCAGGGGGCGGCCAAAAACATTCAGTACTTC
>NA|TRBD2|TRBJ2-5|TRBV5-1|18
CASSLGSGRFFIQETQYF
TGCGCCAGCAGCTTGGGGAGCGGGAGATTTTTTATCCAAGAGACCCAGTACTTC
>once|TRBD2|TRBJ2-2|TRBV7-8|14
CASSGAGEGRELFF
TGTGCCAGCAGCGGCGCGGGAGAGGGCCGGGAGCTGTTTTTT
>NA|NA|TRBJ2-3|TRBV28|13
CASSLGLTDTQYF
TGTGCCAGCAGTTTAGGACTGACAGATACGCAGTATTTT
>NA|TRBD1|TRBJ1-1|TRBV6-1|13
CASSIDREVTVFF
TGTGCCAGCAGTATAGACAGGGAAGTAACAGTTTTCTTT
>NA|TRBD1|TRBJ1-4|TRBV28|15
CASSSPGQGIEKLFF
TGTGCCAGCAGTTCGCCGGGACAGGGGATTGAAAAACTGTTTTTT
>NA|NA|TRBJ2-7|TRBV4-1|15
CASSQPGTNRYEQYF
TGCGCCAGCAGCCAACCCGGGACAAACCGCTACGAGCAGTACTTC